The source of this TCR beta chain is a study of T cell responses to AZD1222 COVID-19 vaccine. General observations from the study: Sampling that yielded the repertoires occurred only after the peak T cell response.

Germline assignment: CDR1 MDHEN and CDR2 SYDVKM. The CDR3 sequence is 14 residues long. The V and J ends lost 7 bases and 7 bases respectively, with 20 bases between them. With regard to this clone: What it binds is unknown.

Profiling relied on immunoSEQ multiplex PCR, and the TCRdb table lists in-frame clones only, not all of them. The sample holds 250,000 to 300,000 clones, approximately 94% seen once. This receptor was taken from an adult who received the AZD1222 COVID-19 vaccine. The sample was peripheral blood, taken 28 days after the second AZD1222 dose. J is TRBJ2-7 and V is TRBV28; D not certain. CDR3 in DNA: TGTGCCAGCACCCCTGGCCCGCAGAGCAAGGAGCAGTACTTC. Residues: CASTPGPQSKEQYF. Looking up the rest from reference TRBV28 and TRBJ2-7 gives the full variable domain: DVKVTQSSRYLVKRTGEKVFLECVQDMDHENMFWYRQDPGLGLRLIYFSYDVKMKEKGDIPEGYSVSREKKERFSLILESASTNQTSMYLCASTPGPQSKEQYFGPGTRLTVT.